This T cell receptor beta chain derives from a study of T cell repertoires in cytomegalovirus infection. Findings and caveats of the study: Within the response measured ex vivo, HLA-C-restricted CMV-specific TCR beta clonotypes were dominant.

Each CDR3 protein is one row after TCRdb ran MiXCR on the reads. The sample comprises 250,000 or so distinct CDR3 sequences, over 9% of which are singletons, and around 1.6% rests with the top ten. The V gene's germline CDR1 is SGHTA and CDR2 FQGNSA. The CDR3 spans 14 residues. Trimming took 5 bases from V and 4 from J, leaving 14 bases between them. The sample holds many counts of this clonotype. Its antigen is not known. The clonotype comes from a human donor in good health (CMV status not recorded). Some clones in this sample may be carry-over from other donors' samples. What was sequenced was PBMCs. The chain carries TRBV7-2 and TRBJ1-2; D call uncertain. The CDR3 DNA follows: TGTGCCAGCAGCCCCCGGGGAGGCCTCTATGGCTACACCTTC. The encoded protein is CASSPRGGLYGYTF. The full variable domain, completed using reference TRBV7-2 and TRBJ1-2, is GAGVSQSPSNKVTEKGKDVELRCDPISGHTALYWYRQSLGQGLEFLIYFQGNSAPDKSGLPSDRFSAERTGGSVSTLTIQRTQQEDSAVYLCASSPRGGLYGYTFGSGTRLTVV.